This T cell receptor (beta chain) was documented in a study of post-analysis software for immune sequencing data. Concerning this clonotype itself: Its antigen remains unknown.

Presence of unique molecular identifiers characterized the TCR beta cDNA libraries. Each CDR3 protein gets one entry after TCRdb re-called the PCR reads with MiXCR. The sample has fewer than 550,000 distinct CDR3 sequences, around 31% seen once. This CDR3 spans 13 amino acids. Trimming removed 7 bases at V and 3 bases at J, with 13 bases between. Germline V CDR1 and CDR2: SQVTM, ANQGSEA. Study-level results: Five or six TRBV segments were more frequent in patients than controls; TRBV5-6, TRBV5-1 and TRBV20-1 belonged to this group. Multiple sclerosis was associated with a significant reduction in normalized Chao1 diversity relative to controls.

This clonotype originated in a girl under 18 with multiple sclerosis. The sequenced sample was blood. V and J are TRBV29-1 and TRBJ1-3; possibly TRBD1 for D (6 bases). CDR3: CSAAGGFGNTIYF. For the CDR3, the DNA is TGCAGCGCCGCCGGGGGCTTTGGAAACACCATATATTTT.